Described below is a single T cell receptor beta chain sequence and its context. One end of the junction is discordant with germline, which a read error may explain. This entry is derived from a study of T cell responses to AZD1222 COVID-19 vaccine. Overall study: Second doses that came at about 4 or about 12 weeks were put together.

The protocol was immunoSEQ multiplex PCR, while the TCRdb copy is restricted to in-frame clones and leaves out a portion. This table holds under 150,000 clones, over 85% found once. The CDR3 length is 13 residues. Germline loops: CDR1 SNHLY, CDR2 FYNNEI. This chain connects TRBV2 to TRBJ1-2; 7 bases line up with TRBD1. The sample consisted of peripheral blood, taken on day 0 of AZD1222 vaccination. The TCR comes from an adult in good health. The CDR3 sequence: CASRGTADSDGSF. The CDR3, as DNA: TGTGCCAGCCGCGGGACAGCGGACTCCGATGGGTCGTTC.